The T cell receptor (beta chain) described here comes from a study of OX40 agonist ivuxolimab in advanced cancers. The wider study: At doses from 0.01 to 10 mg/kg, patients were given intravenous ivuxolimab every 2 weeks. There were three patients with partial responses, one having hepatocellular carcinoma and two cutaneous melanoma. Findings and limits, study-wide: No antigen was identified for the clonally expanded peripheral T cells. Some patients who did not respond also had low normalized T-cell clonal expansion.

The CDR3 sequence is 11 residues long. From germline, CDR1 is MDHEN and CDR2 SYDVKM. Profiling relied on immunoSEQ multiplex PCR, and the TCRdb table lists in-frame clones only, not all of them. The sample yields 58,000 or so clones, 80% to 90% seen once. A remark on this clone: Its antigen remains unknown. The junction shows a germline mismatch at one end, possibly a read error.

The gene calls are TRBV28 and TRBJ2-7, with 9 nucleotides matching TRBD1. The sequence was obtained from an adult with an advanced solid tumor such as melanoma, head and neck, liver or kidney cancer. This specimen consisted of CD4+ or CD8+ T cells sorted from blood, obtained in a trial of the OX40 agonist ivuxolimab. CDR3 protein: CASSSQGATDF. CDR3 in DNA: TGTGCCAGCAGCTCACAGGGGGCGACGGACTTC.